The clone carrying this T cell receptor (beta chain) was found many times. The data derive from a study of T cell repertoires in cytomegalovirus infection. With 7 bases removed from V and 5 bases from J, the gap between germline ends came to 18 bases. The CDR3 has 14 residues. Germline V lookup: CDR1 SEHNR, CDR2 FQNEAQ (reference sequence). TCRdb reprocessed the reads with MiXCR, giving one entry per CDR3 protein. The sample lists 400,000 to 550,000 distinct CDR3 sequences; about 11% were seen once. The V gene is TRBV7-9, the J gene TRBJ2-7; tentatively, D is TRBD1 (6 bases). This TCR derives from a human donor in good health (CMV status not recorded). Some clones in this sample may be carry-over from other donors' samples. Sequencing was done on a sample of PBMCs. CDR3 nucleotide sequence: TGTGCCAGCACCCTCAGCAGGGGCGAGGACGAGCAGTACTTC. The encoded protein is CASTLSRGEDEQYF.